Below are 14 T cell receptor beta chains sequenced from a single sample in a study of CXCR3-negative and CXCR3-positive naive CD8 T cells. The TRB cDNA libraries were prepared by 5' RACE with UMI labels. For each CDR3 protein, TCRdb gives one entry from its re-call of the 5' RACE reads, without DNA. In all, the sample yields 100,000 or so distinct CDR3 sequences. The specimen was naive CXCR3- CD8+ T cells from blood. Subset described: CD45RO-CCR7+CD27+CD95- naive CD8+ T cells lacking CXCR3 (TNR3-). The receptors were gathered from a human donor in good health. Some clones in this sample may be carry-over from other donors' samples.

The chain recombines TRBV28 with TRBJ2-1; TCRdb's D gene call, TRBD2, goes unchecked for lack of DNA. This CDR3 contains 17 residues. Germline V lookup: CDR1 MDHEN, CDR2 SYDVKM. CDR3 loop: CASSLRSGGRVWDEQFF.

This sequence joins TRBV7-3 and TRBJ2-5. The CDR3 contains 13 residues. The germline V gene encodes CDR1 SGHTA and CDR2 FQGTGA. This CDR3 reads CASSLDIGETQYF.

The rearrangement uses TRBV7-9 and TRBJ1-2; the D gene TCRdb calls, TRBD1, cannot be checked with no DNA. The germline V gene encodes CDR1 SEHNR and CDR2 FQNEAQ (reference sequence). The CDR3 has 14 residues. CDR3 amino acids: CASSPISGYYGYTF.

Here the CDR3 reads CASSYTLAGGNYEQYF. V and J are TRBV6-5 and TRBJ2-7; TCRdb returns TRBD2, unconfirmable since there is no DNA. Per germline, CDR1 MNHEY and CDR2 SVGAGI. The CDR3 is 16 amino acids.

The chain couples TRBV20-1 to TRBJ2-1; there is no DNA to check the TCRdb D call of TRBD2. The length of the CDR3 is 15 residues. Germline V gene data show CDR1 as DFQATT and CDR2 as SNEGSKA (reference sequence). CDR3: CSARDPGSPYNEQFF.

The rearrangement links TRBV29-1 to TRBJ2-1; TCRdb selects TRBD1, and the lack of DNA leaves this call unchecked. CDR1 is SQVTM and CDR2 is ANQGSEA in the germline V gene. The CDR3 is 13 amino acids. This CDR3 reads CSVGQGPFYEQFF.

The V gene is TRBV4-3, the J gene TRBJ2-2. CDR1 is LGHNA, CDR2 YSLEER, per germline. The CDR3 length is 17 residues. CDR3 loop: CASSQDILISITGELFF.

This chain links TRBV7-8 with TRBJ2-7; TCRdb returns TRBD2, unconfirmable since there is no DNA. CDR3 size: 19 residues. Germline V gene lookup returns CDR1 SGHVS and CDR2 FQNEAQ. CDR3 in amino acids: CASSSPKVWGESSSYEQYF.

This chain connects TRBV15 to TRBJ2-7; absent DNA, TCRdb's TRBD1 call cannot be checked. Germline V gene sequence: CDR1 LNHNV, CDR2 YYDKDF (reference sequence). There are 13 residues in the CDR3. CDR3 sequence reads: CATRTGSGYEQYF.

The chain links TRBV28 to TRBJ2-3; the TRBD1 assignment by TCRdb is unverifiable without DNA. The CDR3 has 15 residues. CDR1 is MDHEN and CDR2 is SYDVKM in the germline V gene. CDR3 amino acids: CASSDLDSSTDTQYF.

CDR3 protein: CASSSGKLGNQPQHF. This chain links TRBV12-3 or TRBV12-4 with TRBJ1-5. This CDR3 is built from 15 residues.

This chain joins TRBV4-1 and TRBJ2-1; TCRdb selects TRBD1, and the lack of DNA leaves this call unchecked. The length of the CDR3 is 17 residues. Germline CDR1 and CDR2: MGHRA and YSYEKL. The CDR3: CASSQKQGQVSYNEQFF.

This rearrangement joins TRBV7-8 to TRBJ1-6; TCRdb's D call of TRBD1 is untestable without DNA. The V gene's germline CDR1 is SGHVS and CDR2 FQNEAQ. The CDR3 length is 16 residues. This chain's CDR3 is CASSLGPTGTNSPLHF.

J is TRBJ2-1 and V is TRBV10-3; with no DNA, the TCRdb D assignment of TRBD2 cannot be verified. The CDR3 is made up of 16 amino acids. Germline CDR1 reads ENHRY; CDR2 reads SYGVKD. CDR3 residues: CAISVTSGSSYNEQFF.